This T cell receptor (beta chain) was sequenced during a study of T cell responses to AZD1222 COVID-19 vaccine (dated by TCRdb to about 2021). As for the study more broadly: AZD1222 recipients with second doses at about 4 weeks or about 12 weeks were pooled, because spike-specific TCR depth and breadth did not differ between schedules. Enrollment into the trials was organized by age into subgroups of 18-55, 56-69 and 70-plus years, and those subgroups contained about 150, 27 and 61 TCR-sequenced participants, respectively. TCR sequencing was performed for some 250 trial participants, of whom some 200 were given two doses of AZD1222 and approximately 26 were given two doses of MenACWY control vaccine.

Overall results and qualifications from the work: Because no samples from the day 14 peak response were available, repertoires could be characterized only after the peak T cell response. The whole spike protein was spanned by vaccine-associated CD4 TCRs, and dominant responses were seen in regions 160-218 and 743-854. Participants were mostly white British and included more females than males, and it was suggested by the authors that clonal diversity may have been underestimated. The 56-69-year group was small, and its depth increase did not reach significance, likely because of low power. Reportedly, close to half of the unique spike-specific TCRs recognized epitopes lying outside the regions that are mutated in the B.1.351 and B.1.1.7 variants. Conclusions about previously exposed vaccinees are limited, since just five or six AZD1222 recipients were seropositive for SARS-CoV-2 at baseline. After two AZD1222 doses, spike-specific TCR breadth and depth were significantly higher than at day 0 and than in MenACWY recipients.

A note on this clone: The clone's antigen remains unknown. Per-nucleotide qualities are absent, and no much larger clonotype sits a single base away.

The CDR3 regions of human TCRbeta chains were analyzed by immunosequencing. In the authors' own workflow: TCRs in the repertoires were compared against a reference library of SARS-CoV-2-specific TCRs that had been generated with the MIRA antigen-specificity platform. Breadth was defined as the fraction of unique TCRs that were SARS-CoV-2-associated, and depth was defined as the fraction of total T cells that were SARS-CoV-2-associated. Each spike-specific TCR was assigned to its reactive spike region and to a CD4 or CD8 class using the MIRA data. Log10-transformed breadth and depth values were compared by one-way ANOVA with Sidak's multiple comparisons tests. Sourced from immuneACCESS, this table was stored by TCRdb with only in-frame sequences that have V and J called. A share of the clones is absent; for the studies checked, an unresolved V gene accounts for under half, and the remainder has no known explanation. That table is the source of V, J and clone size, and D and trimming were worked out from the DNA. This sample is represented by about 140,000 clones; more than 85% of them were singletons. The biggest ten clones account for 3.1% of the sample.

In light of the paper, this sample's time point label describes: baseline before first vaccination. The vaccinee samples were drawn from two UK trials, COV001 and COV002, one of which was a single-blind randomized controlled phase 2/3 trial testing AZD1222 (ChAdOx1 nCoV-19) in healthy adults. For TCRbeta chain sequencing, PBMC samples from trial participants were taken at day 0 and at day 28 after the second dose. The CDR3 has 16 amino acids, counting the end cysteine and phenylalanine. Only the CDR3 region is kept as DNA, spanning 48 bases read in frame from base 1. V and J are truncated by 6 bases and 0 bases respectively, leaving an intervening sequence of 15 bases. From the germline V gene, CDR1 is ENHRY and CDR2 is SYGVKD.

The clonotype was recovered from an adult in good health. The chain was built from TRBV10-3 and TRBJ1-3, and possibly TRBD1, on 5 matching bases. Sequencing used peripheral blood, obtained on day 0 of AZD1222 vaccination. The CDR3 loop reads CAISPPGANSGNTIYF. The DNA sequence is TGTGCCATCAGCCCCCCCGGGGCAAACTCTGGAAACACCATATATTTT.